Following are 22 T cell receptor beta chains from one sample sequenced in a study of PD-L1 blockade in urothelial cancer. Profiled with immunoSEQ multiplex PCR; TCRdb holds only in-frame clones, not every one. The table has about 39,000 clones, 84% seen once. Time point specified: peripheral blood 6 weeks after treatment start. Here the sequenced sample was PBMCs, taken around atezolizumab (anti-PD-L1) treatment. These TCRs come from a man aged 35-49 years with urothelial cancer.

CDR3 DNA: TGTGCCTGGAGTCGAACACGGACTAGCGGGAGGATGGATACGCAGTATTTT. Translating it yields CAWSRTRTSGRMDTQYF. The rearrangement uses TRBV30 and TRBJ2-3, with TRBD2 matching 14 bases. Germline V gives CDR1 GTSNPN, CDR2 SVGIG (reference sequence). V lost 2 bases, J lost 6 bases, and 10 bases stayed unmatched. CDR3 length equals 17 residues.

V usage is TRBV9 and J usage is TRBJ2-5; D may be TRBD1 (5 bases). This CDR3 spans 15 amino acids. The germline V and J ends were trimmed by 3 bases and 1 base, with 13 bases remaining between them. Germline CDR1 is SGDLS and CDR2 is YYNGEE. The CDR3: CASSGSPGFQETQYF. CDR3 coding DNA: TGTGCCAGCAGCGGATCCCCAGGGTTCCAAGAGACCCAGTACTTC.

The chain's CDR3 is CASSPGLAGARTDTQYF. CDR3 DNA sequence: TGTGCCAGCAGCCCGGGGCTAGCGGGAGCGCGCACAGATACGCAGTATTTT. The chain employs TRBV7-9 and TRBJ2-3; 10 positions match TRBD2. Losses at the gene ends were 5 bases for V and 1 base for J; bases not matched to a gene: 9. The CDR3 contains 17 residues. The V gene's germline CDR1 is SEHNR and CDR2 FQNEAQ (reference sequence).

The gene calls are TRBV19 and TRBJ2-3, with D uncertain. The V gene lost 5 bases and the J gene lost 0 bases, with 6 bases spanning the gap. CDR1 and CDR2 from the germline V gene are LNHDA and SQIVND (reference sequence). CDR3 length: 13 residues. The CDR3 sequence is CASSEASTDTQYF. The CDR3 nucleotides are TGTGCCAGTAGTGAGGCTAGCACAGATACGCAGTATTTT. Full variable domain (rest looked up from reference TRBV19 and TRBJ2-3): DGGITQSPKYLFRKEGQNVTLSCEQNLNHDAMYWYRQDPGQGLRLIYYSQIVNDFQKGDIAEGYSVSREKKESFPLTVTSAQKNPTAFYLCASSEASTDTQYFGPGTRLTVL.

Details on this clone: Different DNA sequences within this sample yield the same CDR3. The CDR3 DNA follows: TGTGCCACCAGCAGGGTCGGGAGCTCCTACAATGAGCAGTTCTTC. As protein: CATSRVGSSYNEQFF. V usage is TRBV15 and J usage is TRBJ2-1; weak D call: TRBD2 (6 bases). The germline V and J ends were trimmed by 3 bases and 0 bases, with 9 bases remaining between them. CDR1 is LNHNV, CDR2 YYDKDF, per germline (reference sequence). This CDR3 spans 15 amino acids.

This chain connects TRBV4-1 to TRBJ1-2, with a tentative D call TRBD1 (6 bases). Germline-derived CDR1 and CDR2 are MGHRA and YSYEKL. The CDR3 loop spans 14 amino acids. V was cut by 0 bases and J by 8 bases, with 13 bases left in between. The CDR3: CASSQDQGLGGYTF. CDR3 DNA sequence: TGCGCCAGCAGCCAAGATCAGGGGTTGGGAGGCTACACCTTC.

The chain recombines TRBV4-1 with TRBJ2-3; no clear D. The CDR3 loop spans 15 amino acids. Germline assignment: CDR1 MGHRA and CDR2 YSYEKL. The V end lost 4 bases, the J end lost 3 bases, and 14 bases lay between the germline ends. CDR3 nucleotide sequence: TGCGCCAGCAGCCCTATTACGGGTGAAACAGATACGCAGTATTTT. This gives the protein CASSPITGETDTQYF.

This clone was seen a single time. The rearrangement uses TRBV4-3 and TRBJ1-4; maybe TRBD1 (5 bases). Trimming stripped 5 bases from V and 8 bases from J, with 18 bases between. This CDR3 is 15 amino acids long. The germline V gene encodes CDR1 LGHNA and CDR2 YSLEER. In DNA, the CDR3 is TGCGCCAGCAGCTCTACCCCGGGGGGGAGAGAAAAACTGTTTTTT. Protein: CASSSTPGGREKLFF.

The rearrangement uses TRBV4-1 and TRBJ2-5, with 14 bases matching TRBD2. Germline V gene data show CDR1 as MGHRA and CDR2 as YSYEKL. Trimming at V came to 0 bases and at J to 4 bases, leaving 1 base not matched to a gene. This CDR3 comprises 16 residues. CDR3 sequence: CASSQEGTSGRETQYF. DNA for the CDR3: TGCGCCAGCAGCCAAGAGGGGACTAGCGGGAGAGAGACCCAGTACTTC.

The CDR3 loop is CASSGRGRKDYGYTF. CDR3 in DNA: TGTGCCAGCAGTGGTAGGGGCCGCAAGGACTATGGCTACACCTTC. The chain employs TRBV28 and TRBJ1-2; a weak D match, TRBD1 (5 bases). The germline CDR1 and CDR2 sequences are MDHEN and SYDVKM. Trimming took off 5 bases at V and 3 bases at J, with 16 bases between the two ends. The CDR3 consists of 15 residues.

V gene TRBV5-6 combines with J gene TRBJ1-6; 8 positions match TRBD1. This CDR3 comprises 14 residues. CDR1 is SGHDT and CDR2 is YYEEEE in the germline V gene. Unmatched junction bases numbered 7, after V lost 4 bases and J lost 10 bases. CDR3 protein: CASSLNTGGSPLHF. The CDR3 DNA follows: TGTGCCAGCAGCCTGAATACAGGGGGATCACCCCTCCACTTT.

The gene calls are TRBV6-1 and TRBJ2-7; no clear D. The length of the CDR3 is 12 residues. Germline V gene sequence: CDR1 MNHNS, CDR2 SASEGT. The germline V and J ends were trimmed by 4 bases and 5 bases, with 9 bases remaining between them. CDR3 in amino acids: CASSGDINEQYF. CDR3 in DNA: TGTGCCAGCAGTGGCGACATCAACGAGCAGTACTTC.

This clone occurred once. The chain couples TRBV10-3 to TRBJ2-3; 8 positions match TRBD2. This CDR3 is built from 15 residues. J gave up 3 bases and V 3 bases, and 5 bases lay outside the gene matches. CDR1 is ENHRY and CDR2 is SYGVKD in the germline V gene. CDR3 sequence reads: CAISDPGLGTDTQYF. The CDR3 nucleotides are TGTGCCATCAGTGATCCGGGACTAGGGACAGATACGCAGTATTTT.

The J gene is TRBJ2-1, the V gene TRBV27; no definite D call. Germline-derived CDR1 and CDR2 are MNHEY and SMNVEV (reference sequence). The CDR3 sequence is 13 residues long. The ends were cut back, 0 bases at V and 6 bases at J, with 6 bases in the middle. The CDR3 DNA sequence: TGTGCCAGCAGTTTATCGAGCCCCAATGAGCAGTTCTTC. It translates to CASSLSSPNEQFF.

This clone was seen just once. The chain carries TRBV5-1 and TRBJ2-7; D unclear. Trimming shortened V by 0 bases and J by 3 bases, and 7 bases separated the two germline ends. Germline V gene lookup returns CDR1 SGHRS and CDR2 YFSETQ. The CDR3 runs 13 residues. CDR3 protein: CASSLVASYEQYF. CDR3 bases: TGCGCCAGCAGCTTGGTAGCTAGCTACGAGCAGTACTTC.

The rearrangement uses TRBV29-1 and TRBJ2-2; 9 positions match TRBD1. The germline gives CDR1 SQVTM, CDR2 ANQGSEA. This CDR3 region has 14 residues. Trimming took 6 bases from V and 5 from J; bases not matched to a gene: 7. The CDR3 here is CSVGPGTGTGELFF. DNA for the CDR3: TGCAGCGTGGGGCCCGGGACAGGGACCGGGGAGCTGTTTTTT.

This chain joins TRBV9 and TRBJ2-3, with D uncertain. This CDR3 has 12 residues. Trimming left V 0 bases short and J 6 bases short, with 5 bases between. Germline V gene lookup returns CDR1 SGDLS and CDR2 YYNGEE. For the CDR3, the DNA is TGTGCCAGCAGCGTAGCGTCTGATACGCAGTATTTT. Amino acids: CASSVASDTQYF.

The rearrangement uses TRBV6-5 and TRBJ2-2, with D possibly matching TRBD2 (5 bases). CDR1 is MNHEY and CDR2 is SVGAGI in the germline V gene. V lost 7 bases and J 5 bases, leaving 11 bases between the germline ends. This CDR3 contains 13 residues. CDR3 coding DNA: TGTGCCAGCACCAAACGAGGGACCGGGGAGCTGTTTTTT. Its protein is CASTKRGTGELFF.

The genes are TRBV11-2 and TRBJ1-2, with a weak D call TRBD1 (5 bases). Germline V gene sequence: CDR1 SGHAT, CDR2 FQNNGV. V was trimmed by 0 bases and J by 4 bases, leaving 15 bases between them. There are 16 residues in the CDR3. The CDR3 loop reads CASSLDVLGAGYGYTF. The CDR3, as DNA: TGTGCCAGCAGCTTAGATGTACTTGGGGCTGGCTATGGCTACACCTTC. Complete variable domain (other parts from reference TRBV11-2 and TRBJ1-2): EAGVAQSPRYKIIEKRQSVAFWCNPISGHATLYWYQQILGQGPKLLIQFQNNGVVDDSQLPKDRFSAERLKGVDSTLKIQPAKLEDSAVYLCASSLDVLGAGYGYTFGSGTRLTVV.

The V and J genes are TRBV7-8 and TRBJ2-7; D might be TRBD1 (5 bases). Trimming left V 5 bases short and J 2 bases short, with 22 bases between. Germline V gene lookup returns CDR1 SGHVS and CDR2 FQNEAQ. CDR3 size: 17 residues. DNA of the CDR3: TGTGCCAGCAGCCCTATAGGGGTCGTCAGTAGTACCTACGAGCAGTACTTC. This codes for CASSPIGVVSSTYEQYF.

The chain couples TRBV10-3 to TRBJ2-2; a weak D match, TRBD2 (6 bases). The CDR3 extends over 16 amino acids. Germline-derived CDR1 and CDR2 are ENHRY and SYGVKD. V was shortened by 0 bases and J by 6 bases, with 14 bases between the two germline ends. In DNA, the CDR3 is TGTGCCATCAGTGAGTCCGTTGGGGGGAGCGCCGGGGAGCTGTTTTTT. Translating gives CAISESVGGSAGELFF.

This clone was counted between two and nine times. CDR3 sequence reads: CASSSLAATSIQYF. Written as DNA, the CDR3 is TGTGCCAGCAGTTCCCTGGCCGCCACCAGCATTCAGTACTTC. The V and J genes are TRBV28 and TRBJ2-4; D is ambiguous. The germline V gene has CDR1 MDHEN and CDR2 SYDVKM. V dropped 4 bases and J dropped 9 bases, with 16 bases sitting between them. This CDR3 is built from 14 residues.